What follows is one T cell receptor (beta chain) and its context. Its target is not known. This sample is part of a study of shared clonotypes between healthy human individuals. Overall study context: Plates per donor: three CD4 naive, three CD4 memory, two CD8 naive, one CD8 memory. Study-level points and caveats: Incomplete sequencing of sorted subsets was indicated by rarefaction despite large depth.

Using immunoSEQ multiplex PCR, the repertoire was profiled, and TCRdb retains in-frame clones only, with some absent. Altogether 950,000 to 1,200,000 clones are present, about 80% being singletons, with the ten largest covering approximately 0.9%. CDR1 is SGDLS and CDR2 is YYNGEE in the germline V gene. This CDR3 has 14 residues. V lost 1 base and J 6 bases, leaving 10 bases between the germline ends. The sequenced sample consisted of memory CD4+ T cells from PBMCs. Specified subset: CD45RA-negative fraction. This receptor was identified in a man between 18 and 29 years old in good health. Some clones in this sample may be carry-over from other donors' samples. The chain recombines TRBV9 with TRBJ2-2, with a weak D call TRBD1 (5 bases). The DNA of the CDR3 is TGTGCCAGCAGCGTAATGTTAGGGGCCGGGGAGCTGTTTTTT. Encoded protein: CASSVMLGAGELFF.